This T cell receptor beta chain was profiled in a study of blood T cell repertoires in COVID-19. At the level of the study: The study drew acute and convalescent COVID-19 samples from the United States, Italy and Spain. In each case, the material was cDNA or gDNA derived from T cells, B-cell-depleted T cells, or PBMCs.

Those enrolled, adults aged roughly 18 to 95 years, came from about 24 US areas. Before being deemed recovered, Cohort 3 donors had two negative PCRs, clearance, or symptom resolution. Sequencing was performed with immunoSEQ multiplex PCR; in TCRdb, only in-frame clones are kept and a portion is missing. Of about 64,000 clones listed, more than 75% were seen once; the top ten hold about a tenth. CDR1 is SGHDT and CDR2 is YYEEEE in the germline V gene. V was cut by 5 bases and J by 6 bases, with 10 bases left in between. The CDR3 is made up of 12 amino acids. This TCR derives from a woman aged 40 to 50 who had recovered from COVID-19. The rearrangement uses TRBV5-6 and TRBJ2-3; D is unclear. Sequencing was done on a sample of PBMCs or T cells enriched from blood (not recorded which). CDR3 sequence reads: CASRHEADTQYF. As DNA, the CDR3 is TGTGCCAGCAGACACGAGGCGGATACGCAGTATTTT.